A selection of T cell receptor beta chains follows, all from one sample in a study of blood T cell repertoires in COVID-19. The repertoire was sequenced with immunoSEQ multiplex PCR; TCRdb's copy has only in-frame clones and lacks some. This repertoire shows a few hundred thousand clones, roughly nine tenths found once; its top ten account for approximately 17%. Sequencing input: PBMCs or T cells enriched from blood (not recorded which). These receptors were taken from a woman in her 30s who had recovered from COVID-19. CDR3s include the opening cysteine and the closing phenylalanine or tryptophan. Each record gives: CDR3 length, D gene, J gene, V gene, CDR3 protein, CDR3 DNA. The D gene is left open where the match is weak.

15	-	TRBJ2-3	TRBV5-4	CASSYEASPTDTQYF	TGTGCCAGCAGCTACGAGGCAAGCCCCACAGATACGCAGTATTTT
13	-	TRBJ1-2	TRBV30	CAWSSHSNVGYTF	TGTGCCTGGAGTTCACACAGTAACGTGGGCTACACCTTC
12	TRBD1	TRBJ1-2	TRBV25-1	CASDDRGAGYTF	TGTGCCAGCGACGACAGGGGCGCCGGCTACACCTTC
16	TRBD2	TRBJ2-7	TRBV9	CASSATLLAGGFEQYF	TGTGCCAGCAGCGCGACCTTACTAGCGGGAGGGTTCGAGCAGTACTTC
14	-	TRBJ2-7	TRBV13	CASRTTGKAYEQYF	TGTGCCAGCAGGACGACCGGGAAAGCCTACGAGCAGTACTTC
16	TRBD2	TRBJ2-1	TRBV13	CASSSLLAGAYNEQFF	TGTGCCAGCAGCTCCCTACTAGCGGGGGCTTACAATGAGCAGTTCTTC
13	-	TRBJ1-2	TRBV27	CASSLVGSYGYTF	TGTGCCAGCAGTTTAGTGGGGAGCTATGGCTACACCTTC
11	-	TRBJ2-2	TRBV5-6	CASDLGGELFF	TGTGCCAGCGACCTCGGGGGGGAGCTGTTTTTT
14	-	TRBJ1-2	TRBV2	CASSETGFSYGYTF	TGTGCCAGCAGTGAAACAGGTTTTTCCTATGGCTACACCTTC
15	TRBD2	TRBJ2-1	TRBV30	CAWSVGAGRGDEQFF	TGTGCCTGGAGTGTAGGGGCGGGGCGGGGGGATGAGCAGTTCTTC